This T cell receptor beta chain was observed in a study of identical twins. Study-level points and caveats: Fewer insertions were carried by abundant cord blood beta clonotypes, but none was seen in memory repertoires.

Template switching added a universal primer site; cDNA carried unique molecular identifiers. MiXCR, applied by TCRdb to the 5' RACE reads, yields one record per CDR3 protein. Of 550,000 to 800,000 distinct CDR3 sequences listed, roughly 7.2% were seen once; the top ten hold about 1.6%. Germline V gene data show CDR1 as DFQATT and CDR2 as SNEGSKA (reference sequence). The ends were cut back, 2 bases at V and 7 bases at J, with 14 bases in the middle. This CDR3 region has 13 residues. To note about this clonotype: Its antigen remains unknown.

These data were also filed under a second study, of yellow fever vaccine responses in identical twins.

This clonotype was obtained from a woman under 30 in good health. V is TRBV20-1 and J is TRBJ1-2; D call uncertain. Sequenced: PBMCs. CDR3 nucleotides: TGCAGTGCTAGACTGGGCCCTGCCAGTGGCTACACCTTC. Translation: CSARLGPASGYTF.